The source of this T cell receptor (beta chain) is a study of somatic mutations in cytotoxic T cells in rheumatoid arthritis. At the level of the study: In some cases, T-cell populations stained with V beta antibodies were flow-sorted at nearly 100% purity, and these included V beta1+ cells sequenced for TCRB.

The CDR3 sequence is 13 residues long. With 3 bases clipped from V and 7 bases from J, the junction kept 1 base outside the gene matches. Germline CDR1 reads ENHRY; CDR2 reads SYGVKD. Purity of the CD4+ and CD8+ cells, isolated by positive magnetic bead selection, was checked by flow cytometry. Turning to this clone: Antigen: not known.

In the authors' workflow: Among patient CD8+ clones larger than 1%, matches to published virus-specific TCRB sequences were rare. Repertoires were generated with immunoSEQ multiplex PCR, while TCRdb's copy carries only in-frame clones and drops some. The V and J calls and the clone size are those of that table, but D and trimming were determined from the DNA. The top ten hold just under 8.5% of the sample, which has around 29,000 clones, 82% seen once. General study results and limits: The study found that the largest CD8+ clone exceeded 20% of CD8+ cells in about an eighth of the roughly 60 patients.

The V gene is TRBV10-3, the J gene TRBJ1-3; 9 bases line up with TRBD1. The sample comprised CD8+ T cells sorted from blood. The clonotype originates from an adult with rheumatoid arthritis. This CDR3 reads CAISDGTGNTIYF. CDR3 nucleotides: TGTGCCATCAGTGACGGGACAGGGAACACCATATATTTT.